What follows are 18 T cell receptor beta chains derived from one specimen sequenced in a study of blood T cell repertoires in COVID-19. Sequenced by immunoSEQ multiplex PCR; TCRdb stores in-frame clones only, minus some. The sample records about 300,000 clones, approximately 82% being singletons. The sample taken for sequencing was peripheral blood. Source of these receptors: a woman aged 50 to 60 with acute or convalescent COVID-19.

This clone was detected a few times. The chain links TRBV6-5 to TRBJ1-2, with no clear D. The CDR3 runs 14 residues. V lost 6 bases and J 3 bases, leaving 14 bases between the germline ends. Per the germline V gene, CDR1 is MNHEY and CDR2 is SVGAGI. The CDR3 DNA reads TGTGCCAGCAGACCCGAATGGGCGTACTATGGCTACACCTTC. Translated: CASRPEWAYYGYTF.

This clone has just one count. This CDR3 is CASSRLSGGINEKLFF. CDR3 in DNA: TGTGCCAGCAGTCGCCTCTCAGGGGGCATCAATGAAAAACTGTTTTTT. J is TRBJ1-4 and V is TRBV5-5; 8 bases are a match to TRBD1. This CDR3 is built from 16 residues. Trimming cost V 5 bases and J 5 bases; bases outside gene matches: 11. Germline CDR1 is SGHKS and CDR2 is YYEKEE (reference sequence).

The CDR3 region has the DNA TGCGCCAGCAGCCAAGCCACGACAACGACAGGGGCAATCACCGGGGAGCTGTTTTTT. As protein: CASSQATTTTGAITGELFF. This sequence joins TRBV4-1 and TRBJ2-2; 8 bases map to TRBD1. This CDR3 is 19 amino acids long. From germline, CDR1 is MGHRA and CDR2 YSYEKL. V lost 1 base, J lost 4 bases, and 14 bases stayed unmatched.

The rearrangement joins TRBV9 to TRBJ1-1; 8 nucleotides align to TRBD1. CDR1 and CDR2 from the germline V gene are SGDLS and YYNGEE. J lost 5 bases, V lost 4 bases, and 7 bases had no gene match. The CDR3 extends over 14 amino acids. The CDR3 nucleotides read TGTGCCAGCAGCAAAGGACAGGGTTTGACTGAAGCTTTCTTT. Translation: CASSKGQGLTEAFF.

The J gene is TRBJ2-2, the V gene TRBV6-1; 7 bases agree with TRBD1. After removal of 3 bases from V and 4 bases from J, the junction contained 5 bases not matched to a gene. The CDR3 has 15 amino acids. Germline values: CDR1 MNHNS, CDR2 SASEGT. CDR3 amino acids: CASSELTGSTGELFF. The CDR3 DNA sequence: TGTGCCAGCAGTGAGCTGACAGGGAGCACCGGGGAGCTGTTTTTT.

This chain joins TRBV5-1 and TRBJ2-7; TRBD1 might be the D (6 bases). Between the trimmed V and J ends, which lost 4 bases and 1 base, there was a span of 12 bases. This CDR3 contains 14 residues. Germline CDR1 SGHRS, CDR2 YFSETQ. The CDR3 protein is CASSPLTGSYEQYF. The CDR3 nucleotides are TGCGCCAGCAGCCCCCTGACAGGATCCTACGAGCAGTACTTC.

The chain couples TRBV2 to TRBJ1-2; D not resolved. Trimming cost V 3 bases and J 5 bases, with 7 bases left between them. Germline CDR1 is SNHLY and CDR2 is FYNNEI. This CDR3 contains 12 residues. The CDR3, as DNA: TGTGCCAGCAGTGAGGGAGATTATGGCTACACCTTC. Residues: CASSEGDYGYTF.

V and J are TRBV9 and TRBJ1-4; 10 bases agree with TRBD1. This CDR3 contains 15 residues. The ends lost 0 bases at V and 6 bases at J; junction bases unmatched: 2. Germline CDR1 reads SGDLS; CDR2 reads YYNGEE. CDR3 in DNA: TGTGCCAGCAGCGTAGCGGGACAGGGGTATGAAAAACTGTTTTTT. Translation gives CASSVAGQGYEKLFF.

The rearrangement links TRBV9 to TRBJ2-1; a weak D match, TRBD2 (7 bases). Per the germline V gene, CDR1 is SGDLS and CDR2 is YYNGEE. The CDR3 consists of 16 residues. Trimming removed 0 bases at V and 7 bases at J, with 17 bases between. The CDR3 sequence: CASSVAGSGGTNEQFF. The CDR3 nucleotides are TGTGCCAGCAGCGTAGCCGGGTCGGGGGGCACAAATGAGCAGTTCTTC. Variable domain in full (rest from reference TRBV9 and TRBJ2-1): DSGVTQTPKHLITATGQRVTLRCSPRSGDLSVYWYQQSLDQGLQFLIQYYNGEERAKGNILERFSAQQFPDLHSELNLSSLELGDSALYFCASSVAGSGGTNEQFFGPGTRLTVL.

This clone was observed a handful of times. The chain couples TRBV6-6 to TRBJ1-2; D not resolved. V lost 6 bases to trimming and J lost 1 base, with 9 bases between them. This CDR3 region has 13 residues. Germline V gives CDR1 MNHNY, CDR2 SVGAGI (reference sequence). In DNA, the CDR3 is TGTGCCAGCAGACAGATAAGTAACTATGGCTACACCTTC. Its translation is CASRQISNYGYTF.

The rearrangement uses TRBV7-9 and TRBJ2-1; TRBD2 matches 10 bases. Germline V gene lookup returns CDR1 SEHNR and CDR2 FQNEAQ (reference sequence). V was clipped by 7 bases and J by 7 bases; unmatched bases: 13. The CDR3 loop spans 16 amino acids. As DNA, the CDR3 is TGTGCCAGCACCTTCTCAGCGGGAGGGCCAAGAAATGAGCAGTTCTTC. Translated: CASTFSAGGPRNEQFF.

This clone has only a few counts. This chain connects TRBV9 to TRBJ1-5, with a weak D call TRBD1 (5 bases). V shed 3 bases and J shed 5 bases, with 12 bases lying between them. Germline values: CDR1 SGDLS, CDR2 YYNGEE. The length of the CDR3 is 14 residues. The CDR3, as DNA: TGTGCCAGCAGCGGGGGTGCGGGGGATCAGCCCCAGCATTTT. Translating gives CASSGGAGDQPQHF.

This chain uses TRBV19 with TRBJ1-4; D perhaps matches TRBD1 (5 bases). This CDR3 is built from 14 residues. Per the germline V gene, CDR1 is LNHDA and CDR2 is SQIVND (reference sequence). V was pared by 8 bases and J by 6 bases, with 16 bases between. The CDR3 reads CASDTGRTHEKLFF. In nucleotides, the CDR3 is TGTGCCAGTGACACTGGACGGACACATGAAAAACTGTTTTTT.

The genes are TRBV6-5 and TRBJ1-2, with D maybe TRBD1 (5 bases). CDR3 size: 12 residues. V was clipped by 5 bases and J by 6 bases, with 10 bases between them. Germline lookup yields CDR1 MNHEY and CDR2 SVGAGI. The CDR3 DNA reads TGTGCCAGCAGTACGGGGGGTAATGGCTACACCTTC. This gives the protein CASSTGGNGYTF.

The J gene is TRBJ2-3, the V gene TRBV5-1; 7 bases fit TRBD1. Germline assignment: CDR1 SGHRS and CDR2 YFSETQ. This CDR3 is 14 amino acids long. V was pared by 9 bases and J by 2 bases, with 9 bases of the junction left unmatched. The CDR3 loop reads CATRTGQPTDTQYF. The CDR3 DNA is TGCGCCACCCGAACGGGACAGCCCACAGATACGCAGTATTTT.

The rearrangement uses TRBV11-3 and TRBJ2-5, with D uncertain. CDR1 SGHNT and CDR2 YENEEA come from the germline V gene. Trimming pared 1 base from V and 4 bases from J, leaving 7 bases between. CDR3 length: 13 amino acids. The CDR3 region has the DNA TGTGCCAGCAGCTTAGGCCTAGGAGAGACCCAGTACTTC. As protein: CASSLGLGETQYF.

V usage is TRBV2 and J usage is TRBJ1-5; D is undetermined. Trimming pared 4 bases from V and 1 base from J, leaving 5 bases between. Germline loops: CDR1 SNHLY, CDR2 FYNNEI. The CDR3 runs 13 residues. CDR3 in amino acids: CASSAQSNQPQHF. Written as DNA, the CDR3 is TGTGCCAGCAGTGCCCAGAGCAATCAGCCCCAGCATTTT.

The chain has TRBV5-1 and TRBJ1-1; D is uncertain. CDR3 length: 12 residues. Germline CDR1 is SGHRS and CDR2 is YFSETQ. Trimming shortened V by 6 bases and J by 2 bases, and 8 bases separated the two germline ends. CDR3 residues: CASKEINTEAFF. The CDR3 DNA follows: TGCGCCAGCAAGGAGATAAACACTGAAGCTTTCTTT.